This TCR beta chain was identified in a study of blood T cell repertoires in COVID-19. Overall study context: Both acute and convalescent COVID-19 samples were obtained from the United States, Italy and Spain. PBMCs, B-cell-depleted T cells, or T cells were the source of the cDNA or gDNA that made up the material.

J lost 8 bases, V lost 1 base, and 8 bases had no gene match. This CDR3 region has 16 residues. Germline lookup yields CDR1 SEHNR and CDR2 FQNEAQ (reference sequence). Only in-frame clones appear in the TCRdb table, and some are missing; sequencing was by immunoSEQ multiplex PCR. The data contain some 40,000 clones, 75% to 90% of them singletons. The rearrangement links TRBV7-9 to TRBJ2-1; 10 positions match TRBD2. Sequenced: peripheral blood. The origin of this receptor is a man aged 50 or older with active or convalescent COVID-19. CDR3 in amino acids: CASSLDLSGGADEQFF. DNA for the CDR3: TGTGCCAGCAGCTTAGACCTCAGCGGGGGGGCGGATGAGCAGTTCTTC. The whole variable domain, filled in from reference TRBV7-9 and TRBJ2-1, reads DTGVSQNPRHKITKRGQNVTFRCDPISEHNRLYWYRQTLGQGPEFLTYFQNEAQLEKSRLLSDRFSAERPKGSFSTLEIQRTEQGDSAMYLCASSLDLSGGADEQFFGPGTRLTVL.